The 9 T cell receptor beta chains below were found in one sample sequenced in a study of T-cell reconstitution after alpha-beta-depleted transplantation in children. TCRbeta library preparation incorporated unique molecular identifiers. TCRdb called the PCR reads again in MiXCR, with one record for every CDR3 protein. This table has approximately 420,000 distinct CDR3 sequences, roughly 10% appearing once. The material sequenced was PBMCs from the stem cell graft donor, taken from the stem cell graft. The origin of the receptors is a human donor who donated a stem cell graft to a child with acute myeloid leukemia.

This clonotype was observed many times. The chain has TRBV6-2 or TRBV6-3 and TRBJ2-7, with D perhaps matching TRBD1 (6 bases). CDR3 size: 15 residues. Germline lookup yields CDR1 MNHEY and CDR2 SVGEGT. The ends were cut back, 3 bases at V and 4 bases at J, with 16 bases in the middle. CDR3 amino acids: CASSYAPRGRYEQYV. CDR3 DNA sequence: TGTGCCAGCAGTTATGCTCCCAGGGGTCGGTACGAGCAGTACGTC.

This clonotype has more than one count but fewer than ten. DNA of the CDR3: TGTGCCAGCAGCCCAAACGGAAACTCCTACGAGCAGTACGTC. Translating gives CASSPNGNSYEQYV. The J gene is TRBJ2-7, the V gene TRBV7-2; D remains unclear. The CDR3 contains 14 residues. The germline V and J ends were trimmed by 5 bases and 0 bases, with 11 bases remaining between them. The V gene's germline CDR1 is SGHTA and CDR2 FQGNSA.

The V gene is TRBV6-1, the J gene TRBJ2-5, with 10 bases aligning to TRBD1. Trimming took 8 bases from V and 5 from J; bases not matched to a gene: 11. In germline, CDR1 is MNHNS, CDR2 SASEGT. CDR3 length: 15 amino acids. The CDR3 is CASGLGQGVGETQYF. CDR3 coding DNA: TGTGCCAGCGGCCTCGGACAGGGGGTAGGCGAGACCCAGTACTTC.

The chain has TRBV2 and TRBJ2-1; TRBD1 might be the D (5 bases). Germline V gene lookup returns CDR1 SNHLY and CDR2 FYNNEI. This CDR3 spans 14 amino acids. The ends were cut back, 5 bases at V and 6 bases at J, with 14 bases in the middle. CDR3 sequence: CASSPGQSFNEQFF. In DNA, the CDR3 is TGTGCCAGCAGTCCAGGACAAAGTTTCAATGAGCAGTTCTTC.

The chain links TRBV5-1 to TRBJ2-1; 8 positions agree with TRBD2. Germline values: CDR1 SGHRS, CDR2 YFSETQ. The CDR3 totals 18 residues. J was trimmed by 0 bases and V by 4 bases; bases with no gene match: 12. The CDR3 nucleotides read TGCGCCAGCAGCGGAGCGTCGCCCGGGACTAGCTCCTACAATGAGCAGTTCTTC. It codes for CASSGASPGTSSYNEQFF.

The chain recombines TRBV5-1 with TRBJ1-2; 9 bases agree with TRBD1. The CDR3 loop spans 17 amino acids. V trimming: 4 bases; J trimming: 1 base; junction bases outside the gene matches: 11. The germline CDR1 and CDR2 sequences are SGHRS and YFSETQ. The CDR3 reads CASSSGQGQPVNYGYTF. CDR3 coding DNA: TGCGCCAGCAGCAGCGGACAGGGGCAACCAGTTAACTATGGCTACACCTTC.

This clonotype was counted only a few times. The gene calls are TRBV30 and TRBJ2-3, with D hard to call. This CDR3 region has 11 residues. Trimming pared 6 bases from V and 0 bases from J, leaving 4 bases between. The V gene's germline CDR1 is GTSNPN and CDR2 SVGIG (reference sequence). The CDR3 spells CACSSTDTQYF. Written as DNA, the CDR3 is TGTGCCTGTTCCAGCACAGATACGCAGTATTTT.

The chain employs TRBV7-2 and TRBJ2-1, with 10 bases matching TRBD2. CDR1 and CDR2 (germline): SGHTA, FQGNSA. This CDR3 has 16 residues. J was trimmed by 7 bases and V by 4 bases; bases with no gene match: 10. CDR3 amino acids: CASSYTSSGGGNEQFF. DNA of the CDR3: TGTGCCAGCAGCTATACCTCTAGCGGGGGAGGAAATGAGCAGTTCTTC. The full variable domain, its missing parts supplied by reference TRBV7-2 and TRBJ2-1, is GAGVSQSPSNKVTEKGKDVELRCDPISGHTALYWYRQSLGQGLEFLIYFQGNSAPDKSGLPSDRFSAERTGGSVSTLTIQRTQQEDSAVYLCASSYTSSGGGNEQFFGPGTRLTVL.

The genes are TRBV3-1 and TRBJ2-4; D may be TRBD1 (5 bases). Per germline, CDR1 LGHDT and CDR2 YNNKEL (reference sequence). This CDR3 is built from 16 residues. V lost 2 bases and J lost 5, with 16 bases in between. The DNA of the CDR3 is TGTGCCAGCAGCCAATTCGGGCTTGGGGCCGAAAACATTCAGTACTTC. Amino acids: CASSQFGLGAENIQYF. The variable domain in full, with the rest retrieved from reference TRBV3-1 and TRBJ2-4, is DTAVSQTPKYLVTQMGNDKSIKCEQNLGHDTMYWYKQDSKKFLKIMFSYNNKELIINETVPNRFSPKSPDKAHLNLHINSLELGDSAVYFCASSQFGLGAENIQYFGAGTRLSVL.